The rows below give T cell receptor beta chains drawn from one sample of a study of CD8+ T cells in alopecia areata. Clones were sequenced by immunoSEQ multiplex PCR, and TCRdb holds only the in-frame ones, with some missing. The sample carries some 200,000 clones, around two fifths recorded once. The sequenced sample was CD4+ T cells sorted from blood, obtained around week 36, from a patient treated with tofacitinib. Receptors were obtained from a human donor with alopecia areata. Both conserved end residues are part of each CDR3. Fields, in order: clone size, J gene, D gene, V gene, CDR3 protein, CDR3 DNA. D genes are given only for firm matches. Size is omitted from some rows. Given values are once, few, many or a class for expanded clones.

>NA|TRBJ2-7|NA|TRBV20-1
CSVPTRHF
TGCAGTGTTCCGACCCGACACTTC
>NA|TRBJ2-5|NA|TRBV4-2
CASSQKAGWGETQYF
TGTGCCAGCAGCCAAAAGGCGGGATGGGGAGAGACCCAGTACTTC
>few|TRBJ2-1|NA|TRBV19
CASSVTAMASYNEQFF
TGTGCCAGTAGTGTAACCGCAATGGCGAGCTACAATGAGCAGTTCTTC
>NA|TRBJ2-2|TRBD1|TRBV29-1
CSVEGVDRGNTGELFF
TGCAGCGTTGAAGGAGTGGACAGGGGGAACACCGGGGAGCTGTTTTTT
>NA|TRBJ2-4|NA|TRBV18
CASSPPTGIPYF
TGTGCCAGCTCACCCCCTACAGGGATCCCATACTTC
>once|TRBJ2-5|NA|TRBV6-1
CASSPTLETQYF
TGTGCCAGCAGTCCTACCTTGGAGACCCAGTACTTC
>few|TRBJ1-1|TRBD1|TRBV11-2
CASSLDRFGTGSNTEAFF
TGTGCCAGCAGCTTAGATCGTTTCGGGACAGGGTCGAACACTGAAGCTTTCTTT
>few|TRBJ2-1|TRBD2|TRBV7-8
CASRPPLAAQFF
TGTGCCAGCCGACCACCTCTAGCGGCGCAGTTCTTC
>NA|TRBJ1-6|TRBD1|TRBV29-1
CSVAVGQGNSPLHF
TGCAGCGTTGCCGTGGGACAGGGAAATTCACCCCTCCACTTT
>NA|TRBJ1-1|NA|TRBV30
CAWSLDGRATEAFF
TGTGCCTGGAGTTTGGATGGCAGAGCCACTGAAGCTTTCTTT
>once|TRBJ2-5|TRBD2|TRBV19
CASSRDYLQETQYF
TGTGCCAGTAGCCGGGACTACCTTCAAGAGACCCAGTACTTC
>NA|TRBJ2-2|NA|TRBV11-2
CASNLGGPGELFF
TGTGCCAGCAACCTGGGGGGGCCCGGGGAGCTGTTTTTT
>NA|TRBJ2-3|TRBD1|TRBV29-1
CSVRTGWGTDTQYF
TGCAGCGTCCGGACAGGGTGGGGTACAGATACGCAGTATTTT
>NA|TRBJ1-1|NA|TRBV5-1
CASSLEPSNTEAFF
TGCGCCAGCAGCTTGGAGCCGTCGAACACTGAAGCTTTCTTT
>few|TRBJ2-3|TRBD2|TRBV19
CASSSGRSTDTQYF
TGTGCCAGTAGTAGCGGGAGAAGCACAGATACGCAGTATTTT
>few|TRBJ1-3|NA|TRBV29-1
CSVEEGTAGNTIYF
TGCAGCGTTGAAGAAGGGACCGCGGGGAACACCATATATTTT
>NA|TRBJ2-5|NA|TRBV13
CASSFLTPYF
TGTGCCAGCAGCTTCCTTACCCCATACTTC
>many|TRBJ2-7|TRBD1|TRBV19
CASSIPSRQGAYEQYF
TGTGCCAGCAGTATCCCTTCGCGGCAGGGGGCTTACGAGCAGTACTTC
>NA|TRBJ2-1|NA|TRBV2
CASNRDSTYNEQFF
TGTGCCAGTAACCGGGACTCTACCTACAATGAGCAGTTCTTC
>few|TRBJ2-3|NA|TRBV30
CAWSDGGDTQYF
TGTGCCTGGAGTGACGGCGGAGATACGCAGTATTTT
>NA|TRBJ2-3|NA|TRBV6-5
CASSYKTDTQYF
TGTGCCAGCAGTTACAAGACAGATACGCAGTATTTT
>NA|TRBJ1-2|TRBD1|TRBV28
CASSSRDRVYGYTF
TGTGCCAGCAGCTCGAGGGACAGGGTTTACGGCTACACCTTC
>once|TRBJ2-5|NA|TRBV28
CASSYGRQETQYF
TGTGCCAGCAGTTACGGACGCCAAGAGACCCAGTACTTC
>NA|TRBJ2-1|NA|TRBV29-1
CSATDLNEQFF
TGCAGCGCCACCGACCTAAATGAGCAGTTCTTC
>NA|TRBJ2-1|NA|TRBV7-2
CASSLERLNEQFF
TGTGCCAGCAGCTTAGAGCGGCTAAATGAGCAGTTCTTC
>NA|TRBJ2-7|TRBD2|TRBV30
CAWSAGTSYYEQYF
TGTGCCTGGAGTGCCGGGACTAGCTATTACGAGCAGTACTTC
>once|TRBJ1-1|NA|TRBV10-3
CAISESRGGPTEAFF
TGTGCCATCAGTGAGTCGAGGGGGGGCCCCACTGAAGCTTTCTTT
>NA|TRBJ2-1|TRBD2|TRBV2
CASRGLAVYNEQFF
TGTGCCAGCAGGGGACTAGCGGTTTACAATGAGCAGTTCTTC
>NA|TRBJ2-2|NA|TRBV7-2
CASSSPDHTGELFF
TGTGCCAGCAGCTCCCCAGACCACACCGGGGAGCTGTTTTTT
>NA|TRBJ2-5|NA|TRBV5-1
CASMAALGETQYF
TGCGCCAGCATGGCAGCCCTCGGGGAGACCCAGTACTTC
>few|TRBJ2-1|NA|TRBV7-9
CASSLKVGLTQFF
TGTGCCAGCAGCTTAAAGGTCGGGTTGACGCAGTTCTTC
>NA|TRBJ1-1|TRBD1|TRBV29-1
CSVETQGGYTEAFF
TGCAGCGTTGAAACACAGGGGGGCTACACTGAAGCTTTCTTT
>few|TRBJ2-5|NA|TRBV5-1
CASSLEGTSQETQYF
TGCGCCAGCAGCTTGGAGGGAACTAGCCAAGAGACCCAGTACTTC
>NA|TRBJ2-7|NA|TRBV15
CATSINRGYEQYF
TGTGCCACCAGCATCAACCGGGGCTACGAGCAGTACTTC
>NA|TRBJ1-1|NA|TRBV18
CASSPMRGTSNTEAFF
TGTGCCAGCTCACCAATGAGGGGGACATCGAACACTGAAGCTTTCTTT
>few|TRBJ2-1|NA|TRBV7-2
CASSLDASGNEQFF
TGTGCCAGCAGCTTAGATGCCTCCGGCAATGAGCAGTTCTTC
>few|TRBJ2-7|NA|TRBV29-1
CSVGRGAGYEQYF
TGCAGCGTTGGCCGGGGCGCAGGCTACGAGCAGTACTTC
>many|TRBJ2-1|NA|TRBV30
CAWMGGLGLLGEQFF
TGTGCCTGGATGGGGGGTCTGGGTTTACTCGGTGAGCAGTTCTTC
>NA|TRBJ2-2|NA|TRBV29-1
CSVETHNTGELFF
TGCAGCGTCGAGACACATAACACCGGGGAGCTGTTTTTT
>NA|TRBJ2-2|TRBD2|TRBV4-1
CASSQPSGTGELFF
TGCGCCAGCAGCCAGCCTAGCGGGACCGGGGAGCTGTTTTTT
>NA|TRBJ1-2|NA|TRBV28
CASSLLQGNGYTF
TGTGCCAGCAGTTTACTACAGGGAAATGGCTACACCTTC
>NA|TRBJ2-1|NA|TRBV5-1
CASSSPEGANEQFF
TGCGCCAGCAGCTCCCCCGAAGGGGCAAATGAGCAGTTCTTC
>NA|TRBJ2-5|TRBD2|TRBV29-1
CSVPGLAGGSQETQYF
TGCAGCGTTCCGGGACTAGCGGGAGGGAGTCAAGAGACCCAGTACTTC
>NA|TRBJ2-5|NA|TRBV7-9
CASSVVLEYQETQYF
TGTGCCAGCAGCGTAGTACTGGAGTACCAAGAGACCCAGTACTTC
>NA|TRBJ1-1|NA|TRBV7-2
CASSLGLTAFF
TGTGCCAGCAGCTTGGGCCTAACAGCTTTCTTT
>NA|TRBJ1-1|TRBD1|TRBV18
CASSRQGDTEAFF
TGTGCCAGCTCGCGTCAGGGGGACACTGAAGCTTTCTTT
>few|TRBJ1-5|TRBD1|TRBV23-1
CASTLGVRGAQHF
TGCGCCAGCACCCTCGGGGTCAGGGGGGCCCAGCATTTT
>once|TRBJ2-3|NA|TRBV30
CAWSVLAGPTDTQYF
TGTGCCTGGAGTGTACTTGCGGGCCCCACAGATACGCAGTATTTT
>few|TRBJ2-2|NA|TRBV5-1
CASSWGALDYVGDGELFF
TGCGCCAGCAGCTGGGGAGCCCTGGACTACGTCGGCGACGGGGAGCTGTTTTTT
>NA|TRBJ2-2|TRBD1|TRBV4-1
CASSQVDRVTGELFF
TGCGCCAGCAGCCAAGTGGACAGGGTAACAGGGGAGCTGTTTTTT
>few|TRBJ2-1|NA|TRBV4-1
CASSQIAGGNEQFF
TGCGCCAGCAGCCAAATCGCAGGAGGGAATGAGCAGTTCTTC
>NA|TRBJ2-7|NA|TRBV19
CASRRAGSYEQYF
TGTGCCAGTAGAAGGGCCGGGAGCTACGAGCAGTACTTC
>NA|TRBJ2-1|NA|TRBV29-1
CSVEFVITWGEQFF
TGCAGCGTTGAGTTTGTGATAACCTGGGGCGAGCAGTTCTTC
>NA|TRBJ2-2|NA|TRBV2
CAGTRQNTGELFF
TGTGCCGGGACCAGACAAAACACCGGGGAGCTGTTTTTT
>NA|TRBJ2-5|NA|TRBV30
CAWSVRQQETQYF
TGTGCCTGGAGTGTACGACAGCAAGAGACCCAGTACTTC
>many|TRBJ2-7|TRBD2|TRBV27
CASSSGGLAYEQYF
TGTGCCAGCAGTAGCGGTGGACTAGCCTACGAGCAGTACTTC
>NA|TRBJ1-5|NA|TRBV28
CASSGGGPQHF
TGTGCCAGCAGCGGGGGAGGGCCCCAGCATTTT
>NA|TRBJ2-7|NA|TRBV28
CASRLGNYEQYF
TGTGCCAGCAGATTGGGTAACTACGAGCAGTACTTC
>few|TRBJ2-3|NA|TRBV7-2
CASSEVRTGAQYF
TGTGCCAGCAGCGAGGTCAGGACGGGCGCGCAGTATTTT